One and the same sample provided the 21 T cell receptor beta chains below, sequenced in a study of regulatory T cells in long-lasting Graves disease. The time point: newly diagnosed GD, antithyroid drugs for less than 3 months. Generation of the TCR library employed RNA extracted from PBMCs. With iRepertoire HTBI primers and Arm-PCR of CDR3 regions, TCR beta libraries were built. Each CDR3 protein gets one entry after TCRdb re-called the multiplex PCR reads with MiXCR. The sample carries roughly 510,000 distinct CDR3 sequences, roughly a sixth recorded once. The data were also submitted as part of a second study, on T cells in Graves' hyperthyroidism and ophthalmopathy.

The sequenced sample was peripheral blood mononuclear cells (PBMCs), obtained at new diagnosis, from a patient treated with antithyroid drugs. All receptors derive from a man younger than 35 with Graves disease.

This clonotype was recorded at least ten times. One junction end does not reproduce the germline sequence, and a read error may be involved. The gene calls are TRBV5-1 and TRBJ2-7; 9 positions agree with TRBD1. Germline CDR1 is SGHRS and CDR2 is YFSETQ. This CDR3 region has 15 residues. The CDR3 region has the DNA TGTGCCAGCAGCCAACCGGGACAGGGACAGTACGAGCAGTACTTC. Amino acids: CASSQPGQGQYEQYF.

This chain joins TRBV9 and TRBJ2-1, with TRBD2 matching 7 bases. V lost 0 bases, J lost 8 bases, and 5 bases stayed unmatched. This CDR3 has 14 amino acids. Germline-derived CDR1 and CDR2 are SGDLS and YYNGEE. This chain's CDR3 is CASSVVGGVHEQFF. As DNA, the CDR3 is TGTGCCAGCAGCGTAGTTGGGGGGGTCCATGAGCAGTTCTTC.

This clonotype has a count of ten or more. This chain connects TRBV28 to TRBJ2-1; 9 bases match TRBD1. The J segment lost 4 bases and the V segment lost 2 bases, leaving 3 bases of the junction unmatched. There are 15 residues in the CDR3. From germline, CDR1 is MDHEN and CDR2 SYDVKM. Here the CDR3 reads CASSLLGQGYNEQFF. CDR3 DNA sequence: TGTGCCAGCAGTTTACTGGGACAGGGTTACAATGAGCAGTTCTTC.

This clonotype turned up a few times. The chain is built from TRBV5-1 and TRBJ2-3; 10 nucleotides line up with TRBD1. V was pared by 3 bases and J by 2 bases, with 3 bases of the junction left unmatched. The CDR3 loop spans 15 amino acids. Germline V CDR1 and CDR2: SGHRS, YFSETQ. The CDR3 coding sequence is TGCGCCAGCAGCTCGGACAGGGGGGACACAGATACGCAGTATTTT. Residues: CASSSDRGDTDTQYF.

Many counts were recorded for this clonotype. This rearrangement joins TRBV29-1 to TRBJ1-1, with D uncertain. V lost 8 bases and J lost 6, with 10 bases in between. CDR3 size: 10 residues. In germline, CDR1 is SQVTM, CDR2 ANQGSEA. The CDR3 protein is CSTAVSEAFF. CDR3 bases: TGCAGCACGGCAGTATCTGAAGCTTTCTTT.

This clonotype occurred many times. The chain combines TRBV6-1 with TRBJ2-7; no firm D call. CDR3 size: 14 residues. Germline CDR1 reads MNHNS; CDR2 reads SASEGT. V dropped 7 bases and J dropped 4 bases, with 17 bases sitting between them. DNA for the CDR3: TGTGCCAGCATCCAGACTGGGGTGGGGTACGAGCAGTACTTC. Encoded protein: CASIQTGVGYEQYF.

The chain combines TRBV28 with TRBJ2-7; D not certain. V was pared by 8 bases and J by 0 bases, with 17 bases between. Per the germline V gene, CDR1 is MDHEN and CDR2 is SYDVKM. The CDR3 covers 15 residues. The CDR3 DNA follows: TGTGCCAGCGGTGGACCCCCCCTGGGCTCCTACGAGCAGTACTTC. Translating it yields CASGGPPLGSYEQYF.

The chain employs TRBV29-1 and TRBJ1-2; weak D call: TRBD1 (6 bases). The germline V and J ends were trimmed by 4 bases and 1 base, with 19 bases remaining between them. The CDR3 has 16 amino acids. Germline V gene sequence: CDR1 SQVTM, CDR2 ANQGSEA. The chain's CDR3 is CSVGLAGVPFNYGYTF. CDR3 nucleotide sequence: TGCAGCGTTGGTTTGGCAGGGGTGCCTTTTAACTATGGCTACACCTTC.

At least ten counts were recorded for this clonotype. This chain uses TRBV7-8 with TRBJ2-5; TRBD2 matches 9 bases. The CDR3 consists of 16 residues. V gave up 4 bases and J gave up 5 bases; unmatched junction bases: 11. Germline CDR1 reads SGHVS; CDR2 reads FQNEAQ. The CDR3: CASSWWLAGSGETQYF. The CDR3, as DNA: TGTGCCAGCAGCTGGTGGCTAGCGGGATCCGGGGAGACCCAGTACTTC.

As DNA, the CDR3 is TGTGCCAGCTCAACAGGGGGAGGTGAAAAACTGTTTTTT. This encodes CASSTGGGEKLFF. This chain connects TRBV18 to TRBJ1-4; 8 bases are a match to TRBD1. The V gene end was trimmed by 5 bases and the J gene end by 7 bases; junction bases not matched to a gene: 3. This CDR3 is built from 13 residues. Germline V gives CDR1 KGHSH, CDR2 LQKENI. Variable domain in full (rest from reference TRBV18 and TRBJ1-4): NAGVMQNPRHLVRRRGQEARLRCSPMKGHSHVYWYRQLPEEGLKFMVYLQKENIIDESGMPKERFSAEFPKEGPSILRIQQVVRGDSAAYFCASSTGGGEKLFFGSGTQLSVL.

This clonotype was observed at least ten times. The chain recombines TRBV27 with TRBJ1-2; D not resolved. Germline values: CDR1 MNHEY, CDR2 SMNVEV (reference sequence). The CDR3 length is 16 residues. V was cut by 5 bases and J by 4 bases, with 20 bases left in between. CDR3 coding DNA: TGTGCCAGCAGTCCTAATTCCCCTCGGGGAGGCTATGGCTACACCTTC. The encoded protein is CASSPNSPRGGYGYTF.

The rearrangement uses TRBV2 and TRBJ2-2; D call uncertain. CDR1 is SNHLY, CDR2 FYNNEI, per germline. CDR3 length equals 17 residues. With 2 bases removed from V and 7 bases from J, the gap between germline ends came to 20 bases. The CDR3 protein is CASSERSGYTPRGELFF. As DNA, the CDR3 is TGTGCCAGCAGTGAAAGGTCAGGTTATACCCCTCGCGGGGAGCTGTTTTTT.

This clonotype was detected many times. This chain links TRBV27 with TRBJ2-7, with D possibly matching TRBD2 (5 bases). The germline V and J ends were trimmed by 0 bases and 6 bases, with 15 bases remaining between them. The CDR3 runs 15 residues. Germline V gene lookup returns CDR1 MNHEY and CDR2 SMNVEV (reference sequence). The DNA for the CDR3 is TGTGCCAGCAGTTTATCTTCCGCCGGCGGGTCCGAGCAGTACTTC. Protein sequence: CASSLSSAGGSEQYF.

This clonotype was detected a few times. The chain is built from TRBV6-1 and TRBJ1-1, with D perhaps TRBD1 (6 bases). Germline values: CDR1 MNHNS, CDR2 SASEGT. Trimming took off 3 bases at V and 10 bases at J, with 21 bases between the two ends. The CDR3 runs 15 residues. The CDR3 region is CASSDSVGASPGAFF. CDR3 DNA: TGTGCCAGCAGTGATTCGGTGGGGGCATCCCCCGGAGCTTTCTTT.

This clonotype was seen a few times. This chain joins TRBV28 and TRBJ2-7, with 7 bases matching TRBD1. The J segment lost 6 bases and the V segment lost 4 bases, leaving 6 bases of the junction unmatched. This CDR3 contains 13 residues. CDR1 and CDR2 (germline): MDHEN, SYDVKM. For the CDR3, the DNA is TGTGCCAGCAGTTGGACAGGTCAAGGCGAGCAGTACTTC. Residues: CASSWTGQGEQYF.

V usage is TRBV6-1 and J usage is TRBJ2-2, with 7 bases identical to TRBD1. Germline CDR1 MNHNS, CDR2 SASEGT. Trimming at V came to 11 bases and at J to 7 bases, leaving 7 bases not matched to a gene. The CDR3 runs 12 residues. This CDR3 is CAGYRGDGELFF. In DNA, the CDR3 is TGTGCCGGATACAGGGGTGACGGGGAGCTGTTTTTT.

This clonotype was seen more than once but under ten times. The chain couples TRBV10-1 to TRBJ2-5; 12 positions match TRBD1. Germline V gene data show CDR1 as WNHNN and CDR2 as SYGVQD (reference sequence). V shed 5 bases and J 5 bases; nucleotides not matched to a gene: 6. This CDR3 contains 15 residues. The CDR3 loop reads CASSSPGQGAETQYF. CDR3 bases: TGCGCCAGCAGTTCACCGGGACAGGGGGCCGAGACCCAGTACTTC.

The DNA for the CDR3 is TGTGCCAGCTCCCTCAGACAGGGAACCACCGGGGAGCTGTTTTTT. Protein sequence: CASSLRQGTTGELFF. The rearrangement uses TRBV18 and TRBJ2-2; 7 nucleotides line up with TRBD1. The germline gives CDR1 KGHSH, CDR2 LQKENI. The CDR3 contains 15 residues. With V trimmed by 6 bases and J by 4 bases, 8 bases remained unmatched.

The chain carries TRBV2 and TRBJ1-1; weak D call: TRBD1 (5 bases). Trimming shortened V by 8 bases and J by 6 bases, and 13 bases separated the two germline ends. The CDR3 length is 12 residues. The germline V gene has CDR1 SNHLY and CDR2 FYNNEI. This CDR3 is CASHPGHPEAFF. Here the CDR3 DNA reads TGTGCCAGCCATCCCGGACATCCTGAAGCTTTCTTT.

A few counts support this clonotype. V and J are TRBV18 and TRBJ2-7; 10 bases line up with TRBD1. The CDR3 sequence is 14 residues long. V gave up 3 bases and J gave up 5 bases; unmatched junction bases: 4. Germline V gene sequence: CDR1 KGHSH, CDR2 LQKENI. CDR3 in amino acids: CASSPGTGADEQYF. CDR3 DNA sequence: TGTGCCAGCTCACCCGGGACAGGGGCCGACGAGCAGTACTTC.

This clonotype turned up a few times. The J gene is TRBJ2-3, the V gene TRBV6-6, with D hard to call. Looked up from germline, CDR1 is MNHNY and CDR2 is SVGAGI (reference sequence). The CDR3 consists of 15 residues. Trimming cost V 0 bases and J 1 base, with 8 bases left between them. CDR3 sequence: CASSYSISGTDTQYF. The CDR3 DNA is TGTGCCAGCAGTTACTCGATATCGGGCACAGATACGCAGTATTTT.